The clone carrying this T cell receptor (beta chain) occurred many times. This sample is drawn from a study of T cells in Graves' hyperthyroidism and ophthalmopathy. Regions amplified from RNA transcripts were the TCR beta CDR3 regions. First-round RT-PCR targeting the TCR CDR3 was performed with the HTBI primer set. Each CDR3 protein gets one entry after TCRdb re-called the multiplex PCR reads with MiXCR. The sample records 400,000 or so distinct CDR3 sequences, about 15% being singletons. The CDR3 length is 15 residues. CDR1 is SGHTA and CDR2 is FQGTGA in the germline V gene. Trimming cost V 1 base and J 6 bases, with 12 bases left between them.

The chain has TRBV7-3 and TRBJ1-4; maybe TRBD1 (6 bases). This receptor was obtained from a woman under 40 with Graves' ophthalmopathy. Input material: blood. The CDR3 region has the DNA TGTGCCAGCAGCTTAAGCGGGGGCGTGTATGAAAAACTGTTTTTT. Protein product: CASSLSGGVYEKLFF.